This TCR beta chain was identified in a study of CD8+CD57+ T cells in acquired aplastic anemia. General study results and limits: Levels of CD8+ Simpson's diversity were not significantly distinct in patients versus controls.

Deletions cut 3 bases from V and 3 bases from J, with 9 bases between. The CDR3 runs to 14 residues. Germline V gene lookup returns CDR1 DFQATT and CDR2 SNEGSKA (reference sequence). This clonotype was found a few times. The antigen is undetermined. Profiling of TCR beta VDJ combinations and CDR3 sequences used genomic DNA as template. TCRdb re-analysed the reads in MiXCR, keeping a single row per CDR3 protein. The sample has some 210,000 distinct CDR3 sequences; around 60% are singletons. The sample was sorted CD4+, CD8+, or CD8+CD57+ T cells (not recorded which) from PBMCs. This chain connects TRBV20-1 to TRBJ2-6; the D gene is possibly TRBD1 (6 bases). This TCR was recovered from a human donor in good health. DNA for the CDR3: TGCAGTGCTAGTGCAGGGGTTGGGGCCAACGTCCTGACTTTC. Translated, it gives CSASAGVGANVLTF.